The clone carrying this TCR beta chain occurred a few times. Data came from immunoSEQ multiplex PCR; TCRdb stores just in-frame clones and leaves some out. This sample has a few hundred thousand clones; around nine tenths occur once, and the top ten carry roughly 9.8%. The data belong to a study of blood T cell repertoires in COVID-19. This CDR3 is built from 17 residues. V lost 2 bases and J lost 8; bases outside the gene matches: 10. Germline loops: CDR1 SEHNR, CDR2 FQNEAQ (reference sequence). This chain links TRBV7-9 with TRBJ2-1; the match to TRBD2 covers 12 bases. The sample consisted of peripheral blood. This TCR came from a man aged 35 to 55 who had recovered from COVID-19. In nucleotides, the CDR3 is TGTGCCAGCAGCTTAAGCCCTTTGACTAGCGGGAGACATGAGCAGTTCTTC. This encodes CASSLSPLTSGRHEQFF.